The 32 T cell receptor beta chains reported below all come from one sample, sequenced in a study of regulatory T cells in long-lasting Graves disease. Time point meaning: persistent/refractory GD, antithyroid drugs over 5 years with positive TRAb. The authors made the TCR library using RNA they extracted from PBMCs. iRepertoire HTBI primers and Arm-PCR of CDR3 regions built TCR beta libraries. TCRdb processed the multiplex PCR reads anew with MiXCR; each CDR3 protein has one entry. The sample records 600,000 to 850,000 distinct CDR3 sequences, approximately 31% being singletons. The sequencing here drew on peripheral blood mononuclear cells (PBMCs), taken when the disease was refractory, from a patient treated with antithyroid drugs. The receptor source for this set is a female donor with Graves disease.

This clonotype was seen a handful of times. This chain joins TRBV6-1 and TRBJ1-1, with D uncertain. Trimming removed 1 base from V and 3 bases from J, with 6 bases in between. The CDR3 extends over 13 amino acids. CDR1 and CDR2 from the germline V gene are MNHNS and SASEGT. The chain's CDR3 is CASSEDEYTEAFF. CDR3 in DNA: TGTGCCAGCAGTGAAGATGAGTACACTGAAGCTTTCTTT.

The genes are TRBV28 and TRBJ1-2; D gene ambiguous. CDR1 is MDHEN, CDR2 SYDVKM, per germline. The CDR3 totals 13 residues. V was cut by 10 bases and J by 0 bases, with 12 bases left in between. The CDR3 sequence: CATRPSTNYGYTF. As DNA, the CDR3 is TGTGCCACACGACCTTCTACTAACTATGGCTACACCTTC.

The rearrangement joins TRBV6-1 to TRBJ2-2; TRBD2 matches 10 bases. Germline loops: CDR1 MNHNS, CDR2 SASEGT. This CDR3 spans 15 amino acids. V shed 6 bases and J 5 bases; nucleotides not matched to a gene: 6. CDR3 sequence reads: CASRSGRVGTGELFF. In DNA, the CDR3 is TGTGCCAGCAGGAGCGGGAGGGTCGGGACCGGGGAGCTGTTTTTT.

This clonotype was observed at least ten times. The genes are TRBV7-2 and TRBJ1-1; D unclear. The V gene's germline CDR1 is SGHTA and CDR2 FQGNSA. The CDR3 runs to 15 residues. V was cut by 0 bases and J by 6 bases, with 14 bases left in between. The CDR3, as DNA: TGTGCCAGCAGCTTAGCCTCCACACGAGCTGCTGAAGCTTTCTTT. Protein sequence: CASSLASTRAAEAFF.

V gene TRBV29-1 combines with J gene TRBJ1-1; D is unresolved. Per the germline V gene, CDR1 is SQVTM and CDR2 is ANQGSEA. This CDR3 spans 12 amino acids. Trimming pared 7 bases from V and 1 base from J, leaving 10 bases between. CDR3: CSGTYWNTEAFF. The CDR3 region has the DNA TGCAGCGGAACCTATTGGAACACTGAAGCTTTCTTT.

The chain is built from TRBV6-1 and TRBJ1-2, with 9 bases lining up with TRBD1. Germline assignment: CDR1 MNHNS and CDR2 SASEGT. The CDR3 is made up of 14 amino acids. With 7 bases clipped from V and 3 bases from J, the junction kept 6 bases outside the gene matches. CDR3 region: CASTSGTGYYGYTF. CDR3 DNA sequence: TGTGCCAGCACCTCAGGGACAGGGTACTATGGCTACACCTTC.

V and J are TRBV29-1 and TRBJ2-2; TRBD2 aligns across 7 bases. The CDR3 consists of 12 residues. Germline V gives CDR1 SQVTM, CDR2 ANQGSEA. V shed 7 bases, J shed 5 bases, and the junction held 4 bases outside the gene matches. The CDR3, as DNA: TGCAGCGCCCTACTAGCGACCGGGGAGCTGTTTTTT. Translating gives CSALLATGELFF.

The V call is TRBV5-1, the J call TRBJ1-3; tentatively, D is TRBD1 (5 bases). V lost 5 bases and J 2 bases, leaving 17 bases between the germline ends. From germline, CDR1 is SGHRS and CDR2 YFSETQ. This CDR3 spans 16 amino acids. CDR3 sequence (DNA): TGCGCCAGCAGTTACGTTAGCGGGGGAACTGGAAACACCATATATTTT. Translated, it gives CASSYVSGGTGNTIYF.

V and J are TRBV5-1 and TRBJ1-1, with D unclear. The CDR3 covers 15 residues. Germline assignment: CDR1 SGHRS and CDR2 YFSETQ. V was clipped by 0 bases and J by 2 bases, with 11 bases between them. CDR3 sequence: CASSLVSAANTEAFF. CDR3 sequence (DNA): TGCGCCAGCAGCTTGGTGTCGGCAGCAAACACTGAAGCTTTCTTT.

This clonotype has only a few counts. CDR3 protein: CASRLAVSYEQYF. For the CDR3, the DNA is TGCGCCAGCAGACTGGCCGTGAGCTACGAGCAGTACTTC. V and J are TRBV5-1 and TRBJ2-7; D remains unclear. The germline gives CDR1 SGHRS, CDR2 YFSETQ. Trimming removed 5 bases from V and 3 bases from J, with 12 bases in between. The CDR3 spans 13 residues.

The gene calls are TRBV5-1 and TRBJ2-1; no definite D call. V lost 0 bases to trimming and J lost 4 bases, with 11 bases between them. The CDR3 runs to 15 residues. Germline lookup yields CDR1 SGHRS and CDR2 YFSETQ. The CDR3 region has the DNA TGCGCCAGCAGCTTGGATGGACGCGGATACAATGAGCAGTTCTTC. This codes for CASSLDGRGYNEQFF.

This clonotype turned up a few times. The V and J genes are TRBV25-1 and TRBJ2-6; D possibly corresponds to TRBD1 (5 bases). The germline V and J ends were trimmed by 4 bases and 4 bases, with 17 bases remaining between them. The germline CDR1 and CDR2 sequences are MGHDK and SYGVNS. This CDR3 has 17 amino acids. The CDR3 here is CASSANPTGTGANVLTF. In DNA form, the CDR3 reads TGTGCCAGCAGTGCCAACCCTACAGGCACAGGGGCCAACGTCCTGACTTTC.

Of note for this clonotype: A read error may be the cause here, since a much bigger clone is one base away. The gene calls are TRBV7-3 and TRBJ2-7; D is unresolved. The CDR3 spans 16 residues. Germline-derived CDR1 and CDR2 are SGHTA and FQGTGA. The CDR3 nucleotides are TGTGCCAGCAGCCCGCTGGGAATCCGGCAGGTCCACGAGCAGCACTTC. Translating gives CASSPLGIRQVHEQHF.

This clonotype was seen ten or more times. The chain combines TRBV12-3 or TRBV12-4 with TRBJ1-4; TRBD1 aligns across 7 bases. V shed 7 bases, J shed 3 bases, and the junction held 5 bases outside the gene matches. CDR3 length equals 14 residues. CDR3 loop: CASTLTGSNEKLFF. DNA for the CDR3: TGTGCCAGCACTTTGACAGGGTCTAATGAAAAACTGTTTTTT.

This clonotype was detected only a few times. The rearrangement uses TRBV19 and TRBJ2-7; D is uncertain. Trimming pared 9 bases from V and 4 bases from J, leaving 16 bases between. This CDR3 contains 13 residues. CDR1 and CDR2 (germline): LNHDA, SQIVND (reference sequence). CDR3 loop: CASAPSAAYEQYF. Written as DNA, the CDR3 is TGTGCCAGCGCGCCGTCAGCAGCGTACGAGCAGTACTTC.

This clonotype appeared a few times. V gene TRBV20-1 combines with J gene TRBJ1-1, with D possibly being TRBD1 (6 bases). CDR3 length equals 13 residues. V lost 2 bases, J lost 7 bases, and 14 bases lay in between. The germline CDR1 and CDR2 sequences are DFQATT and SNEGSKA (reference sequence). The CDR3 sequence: CSARSQVQGEAFF. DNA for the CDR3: TGCAGTGCTAGATCCCAGGTACAGGGTGAAGCTTTCTTT.

CDR3 loop: CASSPLDRGTYYEQYF. In DNA, the CDR3 is TGTGCCAGCTCACCACTCGACAGGGGGACGTACTACGAGCAGTACTTC. The gene calls are TRBV18 and TRBJ2-7; TRBD1 matches at 9 bases. The CDR3 length is 16 residues. Trimming took 1 base from V and 3 from J; bases not matched to a gene: 7. The germline gives CDR1 KGHSH, CDR2 LQKENI. The full variable domain, rest sourced from reference TRBV18 and TRBJ2-7, is NAGVMQNPRHLVRRRGQEARLRCSPMKGHSHVYWYRQLPEEGLKFMVYLQKENIIDESGMPKERFSAEFPKEGPSILRIQQVVRGDSAAYFCASSPLDRGTYYEQYFGPGTRLTVT.

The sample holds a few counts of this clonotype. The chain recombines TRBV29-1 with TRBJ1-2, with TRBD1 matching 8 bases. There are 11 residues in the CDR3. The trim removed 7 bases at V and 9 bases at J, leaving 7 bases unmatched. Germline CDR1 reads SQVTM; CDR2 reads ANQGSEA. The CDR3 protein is CSGGTGFSYTF. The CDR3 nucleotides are TGCAGCGGCGGGACAGGATTTAGCTACACCTTC.

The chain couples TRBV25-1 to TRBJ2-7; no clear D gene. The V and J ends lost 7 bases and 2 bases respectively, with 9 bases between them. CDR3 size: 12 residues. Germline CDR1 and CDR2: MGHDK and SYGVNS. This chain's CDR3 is CASIQAPYEQYF. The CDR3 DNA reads TGTGCCAGCATTCAGGCCCCCTACGAGCAGTACTTC.

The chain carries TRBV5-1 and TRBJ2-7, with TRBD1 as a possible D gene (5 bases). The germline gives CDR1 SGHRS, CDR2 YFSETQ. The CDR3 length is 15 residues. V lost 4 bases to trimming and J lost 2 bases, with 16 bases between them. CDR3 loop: CASSPPTAKTYEQYF. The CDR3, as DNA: TGCGCCAGCAGCCCCCCGACAGCCAAAACCTACGAGCAGTACTTC.

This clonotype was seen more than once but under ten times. The CDR3 nucleotides are TGTGCCACCAGTGATCCTAGCGGGAGGCAGAACACCGGGGAGCTGTTTTTT. This gives the protein CATSDPSGRQNTGELFF. This chain uses TRBV24-1 with TRBJ2-2; 11 bases line up with TRBD2. J gave up 1 base and V 3 bases, and 3 bases lay outside the gene matches. Looked up from germline, CDR1 is KGHDR and CDR2 is SFDVKD. The CDR3 has 17 amino acids.

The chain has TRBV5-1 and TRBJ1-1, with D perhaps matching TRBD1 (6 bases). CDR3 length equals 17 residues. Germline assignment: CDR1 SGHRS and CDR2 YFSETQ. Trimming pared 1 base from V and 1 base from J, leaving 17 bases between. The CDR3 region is CASSLSRGRKENTEAFF. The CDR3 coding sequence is TGCGCCAGCAGCTTGTCGCGGGGGCGTAAGGAGAACACTGAAGCTTTCTTT.

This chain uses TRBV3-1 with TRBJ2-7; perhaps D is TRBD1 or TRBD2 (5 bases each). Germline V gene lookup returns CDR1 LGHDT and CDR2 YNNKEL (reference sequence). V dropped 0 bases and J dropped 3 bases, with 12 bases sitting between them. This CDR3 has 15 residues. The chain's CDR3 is CASSQEGDYIYEQYF. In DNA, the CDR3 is TGTGCCAGCAGCCAAGAGGGGGATTATATCTACGAGCAGTACTTC.

CDR3 sequence: CRLLGQHTGELFF. Written as DNA, the CDR3 is TGCAGACTGCTAGGACAGCACACCGGGGAGCTGTTTTTT. This chain uses TRBV29-1 with TRBJ2-2, with D possibly matching TRBD1 (6 bases). The CDR3 totals 13 residues. Germline CDR1 and CDR2: SQVTM and ANQGSEA.

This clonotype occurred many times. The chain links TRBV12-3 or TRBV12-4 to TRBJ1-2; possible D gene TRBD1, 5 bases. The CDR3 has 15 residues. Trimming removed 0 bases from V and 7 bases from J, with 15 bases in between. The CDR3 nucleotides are TGTGCCAGCAGTTTAGCGCAGGAGGGGATTCGTGGCTACACCTTC. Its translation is CASSLAQEGIRGYTF.

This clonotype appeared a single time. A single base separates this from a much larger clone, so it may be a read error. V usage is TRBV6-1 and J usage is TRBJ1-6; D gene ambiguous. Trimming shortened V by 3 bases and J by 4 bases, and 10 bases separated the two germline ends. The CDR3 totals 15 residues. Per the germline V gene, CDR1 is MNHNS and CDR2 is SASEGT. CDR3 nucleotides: TGTGCCAGCAGTGAGTCGGCAGCTTATAATTCACCCCTCCACTTT. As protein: CASSESAAYNSPLHF.

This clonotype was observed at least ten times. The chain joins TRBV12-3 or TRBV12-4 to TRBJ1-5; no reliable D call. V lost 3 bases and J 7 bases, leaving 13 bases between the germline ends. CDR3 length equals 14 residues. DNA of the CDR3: TGTGCCAGCAGTTTCAGGAAGGGCGACCAGCCCCAGCATTTT. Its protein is CASSFRKGDQPQHF.

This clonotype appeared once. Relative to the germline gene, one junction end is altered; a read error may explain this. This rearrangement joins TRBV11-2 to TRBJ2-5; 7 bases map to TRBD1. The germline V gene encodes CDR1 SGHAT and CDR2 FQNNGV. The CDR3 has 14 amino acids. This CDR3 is CASSFDRVVQTQHF. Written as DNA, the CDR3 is TGTGCCAGCAGTTTTGACAGGGTGGTACAGACCCAGCACTTC.

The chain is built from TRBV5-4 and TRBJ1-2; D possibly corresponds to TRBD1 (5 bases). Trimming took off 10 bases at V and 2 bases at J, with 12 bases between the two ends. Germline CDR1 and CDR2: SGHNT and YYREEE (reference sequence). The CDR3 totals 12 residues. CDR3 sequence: CAGSTDNYGYTF. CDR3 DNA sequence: TGTGCCGGTTCGACAGACAACTATGGCTACACCTTC.

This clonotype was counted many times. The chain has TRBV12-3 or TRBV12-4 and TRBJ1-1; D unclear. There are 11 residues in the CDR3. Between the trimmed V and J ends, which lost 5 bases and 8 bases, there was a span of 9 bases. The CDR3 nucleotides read TGTGCCAGCAGTAGGGAAGGAGAAGCTTTCTTT. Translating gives CASSREGEAFF.

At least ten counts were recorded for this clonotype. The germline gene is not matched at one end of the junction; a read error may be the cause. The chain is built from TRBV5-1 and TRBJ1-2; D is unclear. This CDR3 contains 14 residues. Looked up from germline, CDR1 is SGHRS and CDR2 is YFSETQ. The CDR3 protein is CASSLEAGNYGYTF. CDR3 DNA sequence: TGTGCCAGCAGCTTAGAGGCCGGAAACTATGGCTACACCTTC.

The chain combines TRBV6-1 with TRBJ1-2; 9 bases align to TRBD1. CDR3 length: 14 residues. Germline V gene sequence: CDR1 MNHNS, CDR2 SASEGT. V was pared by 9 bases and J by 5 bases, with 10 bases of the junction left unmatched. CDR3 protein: CASQWGQGGYGYTF. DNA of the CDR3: TGTGCCAGTCAATGGGGACAGGGCGGATATGGCTACACCTTC.